This record looks at one T cell receptor beta chain sequence and its context. No antigen is known for it. This sample is drawn from a study of cytomegalovirus exposure and HLA in healthy donors. Study-level information: Within the Caucasian-associated ancestry cluster were about 81% of the 398 genotyped donors.

13 Jbeta primers and 60 Vbeta primers were used for the PCR. Sequencing was performed with immunoSEQ multiplex PCR; in TCRdb, only in-frame clones are kept and a portion is missing. The sample lists fewer than 140,000 clones; approximately 80% were seen once. The CDR3 covers 15 residues. Per the germline V gene, CDR1 is KGHSH and CDR2 is LQKENI. The V gene end was trimmed by 4 bases and the J gene end by 0 bases; junction bases not matched to a gene: 5. Overall study results and limits: It was reported that the classifier diagnosed cytomegalovirus status with high specificity and sensitivity in both the original and validation cohorts.

J is TRBJ1-1 and V is TRBV18; 7 bases match TRBD1. This sequence was found in a man aged 55 to 70 in good health and CMV-seronegative. The sample comprised PBMCs. The CDR3, as DNA: TGTGCCAGCTCACAACGACAGGGCATGAACACTGAAGCTTTCTTT. It is translated as CASSQRQGMNTEAFF. Using reference TRBV18 and TRBJ1-1 for the parts outside the CDR3, the full variable domain is NAGVMQNPRHLVRRRGQEARLRCSPMKGHSHVYWYRQLPEEGLKFMVYLQKENIIDESGMPKERFSAEFPKEGPSILRIQQVVRGDSAAYFCASSQRQGMNTEAFFGQGTRLTVV.